This passage covers 20 T cell receptor beta chains from one sample sequenced in a study of cytomegalovirus exposure and HLA in healthy donors. The PCR made use of 60 Vbeta and 13 Jbeta primers. Sequencing was performed with immunoSEQ multiplex PCR; in TCRdb, only in-frame clones are kept and a portion is missing. The table includes about 19,000 clones, approximately 84% detected once. Input material: PBMCs. All receptors derive from a human donor in good health.

This chain uses TRBV18 with TRBJ2-2; 8 bases line up with TRBD1. From germline, CDR1 is KGHSH and CDR2 LQKENI. Trimming cost V 3 bases and J 5 bases; bases outside gene matches: 8. The CDR3 contains 16 residues. Written as DNA, the CDR3 is TGTGCCAGCTCACCCCTCGGACAGGGTAGAACCGGGGAGCTGTTTTTT. The encoded protein is CASSPLGQGRTGELFF. Variable domain in full (rest from reference TRBV18 and TRBJ2-2): NAGVMQNPRHLVRRRGQEARLRCSPMKGHSHVYWYRQLPEEGLKFMVYLQKENIIDESGMPKERFSAEFPKEGPSILRIQQVVRGDSAAYFCASSPLGQGRTGELFFGEGSRLTVL.

The chain recombines TRBV6-5 with TRBJ1-2; D might be TRBD1 (6 bases). The germline CDR1 and CDR2 sequences are MNHEY and SVGAGI. V lost 10 bases and J 4 bases, leaving 13 bases between the germline ends. The CDR3 contains 12 residues. The CDR3 sequence: CANRDTLYGYTF. In DNA form, the CDR3 reads TGTGCCAACAGGGACACGCTCTATGGCTACACCTTC.

A single count supports this clone. The chain carries TRBV15 and TRBJ2-3; tentatively, D is TRBD2 (5 bases). The CDR3 loop spans 15 amino acids. V was cut by 2 bases and J by 1 base, with 10 bases left in between. Germline loops: CDR1 LNHNV, CDR2 YYDKDF (reference sequence). This CDR3 reads CATSRQRTGTDTQYF. CDR3 DNA: TGTGCCACCAGCAGACAAAGGACTGGCACAGATACGCAGTATTTT.

The rearrangement uses TRBV5-4 and TRBJ2-3, with 10 bases aligning to TRBD2. The CDR3 sequence is 16 residues long. CDR1 is SGHNT, CDR2 YYREEE, per germline (reference sequence). The V gene end was trimmed by 0 bases and the J gene end by 0 bases; junction bases not matched to a gene: 1. CDR3 region: CASSLVAGGSTDTQYF. The CDR3 DNA reads as TGTGCCAGCAGCTTGGTAGCGGGGGGTAGCACAGATACGCAGTATTTT.

As regards this clone: This may be a read error: a much more frequent sequence differs by one nucleotide. This rearrangement joins TRBV7-2 to TRBJ1-1, with no clear D. The CDR3 runs 13 residues. The V gene lost 3 bases and the J gene lost 1 base, with 6 bases spanning the gap. Germline V gene data show CDR1 as SGHTA and CDR2 as FQGNSA. The CDR3 here is CASSFDSNTEAFF. The CDR3 DNA sequence: TGTGCCAGCAGCTTCGACTCGAACACTGAAGCTTTCTTT.

The genes are TRBV2 and TRBJ1-4, with unresolved D. The CDR3 has 14 amino acids. The V and J ends lost 7 bases and 2 bases respectively, with 11 bases between them. Germline CDR1 reads SNHLY; CDR2 reads FYNNEI. In nucleotides, the CDR3 is TGTGCCAGCAAAGTGCCCGCGACTAATGAAAAACTGTTTTTT. This codes for CASKVPATNEKLFF.

The V and J genes are TRBV5-1 and TRBJ2-3; TRBD1 matches 8 bases. Germline V CDR1 and CDR2: SGHRS, YFSETQ. The CDR3 extends over 16 amino acids. V gave up 0 bases and J gave up 3 bases; unmatched junction bases: 6. This chain's CDR3 is CASSLAVTGGTDTQYF. CDR3 nucleotide sequence: TGCGCCAGCAGCTTGGCTGTCACAGGGGGGACAGATACGCAGTATTTT.

The CDR3 DNA reads TGTGCCAGCGGGGCAGCGCCGAACACTGAAGCTTTCTTT. Residues: CASGAAPNTEAFF. The V gene is TRBV5-4, the J gene TRBJ1-1, with D perhaps matching TRBD1 (5 bases). CDR3 length: 13 amino acids. Trimming took off 7 bases at V and 1 base at J, with 11 bases between the two ends. Per the germline V gene, CDR1 is SGHNT and CDR2 is YYREEE (reference sequence).

The V gene is TRBV5-1, the J gene TRBJ2-7; TRBD1 matches 8 bases. The junction had 10 bases not matched to a gene; V was cut back by 0 bases and J by 5 bases. The germline V gene has CDR1 SGHRS and CDR2 YFSETQ. The CDR3 covers 16 residues. CDR3 bases: TGCGCCAGCAGCTTGGCAAAGACAGGGGCCTACGACGAGCAGTACTTC. Translating it yields CASSLAKTGAYDEQYF.

The rearrangement joins TRBV7-9 to TRBJ1-2, with D possibly matching TRBD1 (6 bases). There are 13 residues in the CDR3. Germline assignment: CDR1 SEHNR and CDR2 FQNEAQ (reference sequence). Between the trimmed V and J ends, which lost 5 bases and 5 bases, there was a span of 12 bases. This CDR3 reads CASSARQVYGYTF. CDR3 DNA sequence: TGTGCCAGCAGCGCCAGACAGGTATATGGCTACACCTTC.

V gene TRBV7-2 combines with J gene TRBJ2-1, with a possible D match to TRBD2 (6 bases). This CDR3 region has 15 residues. Per the germline V gene, CDR1 is SGHTA and CDR2 is FQGNSA. Trimming stripped 2 bases from V and 4 bases from J, with 12 bases between. The CDR3 nucleotides are TGTGCCAGCAGCTTAAGATCGGCGGGGTACAATGAGCAGTTCTTC. It yields the protein CASSLRSAGYNEQFF.

The V gene is TRBV15, the J gene TRBJ1-2, with 7 nucleotides matching TRBD1. Germline CDR1 is LNHNV and CDR2 is YYDKDF (reference sequence). The CDR3 covers 15 residues. J lost 4 bases, V lost 0 bases, and 5 bases had no gene match. CDR3 in amino acids: CATSRDRGGGYGYTF. The CDR3 DNA follows: TGTGCCACCAGCAGAGATAGAGGGGGCGGCTATGGCTACACCTTC.

The gene calls are TRBV7-2 and TRBJ1-2; D remains ambiguous. The CDR3 is 13 amino acids. V was pared by 2 bases and J by 3 bases, with 7 bases between. CDR1 and CDR2 (germline): SGHTA, FQGNSA. The CDR3 loop is CASSLSHYYGYTF. CDR3 DNA: TGTGCCAGCAGCTTATCCCATTACTATGGCTACACCTTC. Filled out from reference TRBV7-2 and TRBJ1-2, the complete variable domain reads GAGVSQSPSNKVTEKGKDVELRCDPISGHTALYWYRQSLGQGLEFLIYFQGNSAPDKSGLPSDRFSAERTGGSVSTLTIQRTQQEDSAVYLCASSLSHYYGYTFGSGTRLTVV.

The chain is built from TRBV6-5 and TRBJ1-3; D not certain. The CDR3 runs to 14 residues. CDR1 is MNHEY, CDR2 SVGAGI, per germline. V lost 7 bases to trimming and J lost 4 bases, with 14 bases between them. CDR3 in amino acids: CASTIAAGGNTIYF. CDR3 bases: TGTGCCAGCACTATTGCCGCGGGAGGAAACACCATATATTTT.

The chain has TRBV7-2 and TRBJ2-1; D perhaps matches TRBD1 (7 bases). The CDR3 sequence is 15 residues long. Trimming removed 4 bases at V and 8 bases at J, with 18 bases between. Germline V gene lookup returns CDR1 SGHTA and CDR2 FQGNSA. In DNA, the CDR3 is TGTGCCAGCAGCTCCGCGTCGACAGGGAGGTATGAGCAGTTCTTC. As protein: CASSSASTGRYEQFF.

This clone was counted a single time. This chain uses TRBV9 with TRBJ1-1, with D perhaps matching TRBD1 (6 bases). Trimming stripped 0 bases from V and 7 bases from J, with 19 bases between. The CDR3 loop spans 16 amino acids. Germline lookup yields CDR1 SGDLS and CDR2 YYNGEE. The CDR3 reads CASSVGAGENANEAFF. The CDR3 DNA is TGTGCCAGCAGCGTAGGGGCAGGGGAAAATGCAAATGAAGCTTTCTTT.

CDR3 region: CASSFGTGTEKLFF. DNA for the CDR3: TGTGCCAGCAGTTTCGGGACAGGGACTGAAAAACTGTTTTTT. The gene calls are TRBV28 and TRBJ1-4; TRBD1 matches at 9 bases. The J segment lost 7 bases and the V segment lost 3 bases, leaving 3 bases of the junction unmatched. This CDR3 has 14 residues. CDR1 and CDR2 (germline): MDHEN, SYDVKM.

The chain couples TRBV30 to TRBJ2-1; TRBD2 matches at 9 bases. V was pared by 4 bases and J by 8 bases, with 12 bases of the junction left unmatched. The CDR3 consists of 15 residues. Germline V lookup: CDR1 GTSNPN, CDR2 SVGIG (reference sequence). Written as DNA, the CDR3 is TGTGCCTGGAAAAGCGGGGGTAGCGGGAGAGATGAGCAGTTCTTC. It is translated as CAWKSGGSGRDEQFF.

The J gene is TRBJ1-2, the V gene TRBV5-1; 8 bases map to TRBD1. Unmatched junction bases numbered 6, after V lost 5 bases and J lost 3 bases. The CDR3 loop spans 14 amino acids. Germline V gene data show CDR1 as SGHRS and CDR2 as YFSETQ. The CDR3 sequence is CASRTGDSDYGYTF. CDR3 in DNA: TGCGCCAGCAGGACAGGGGACTCGGACTATGGCTACACCTTC.

The V gene is TRBV29-1, the J gene TRBJ1-4, with D perhaps TRBD1 (5 bases). V was pared by 7 bases and J by 4 bases, with 16 bases between. This CDR3 is 14 amino acids long. Germline lookup yields CDR1 SQVTM and CDR2 ANQGSEA. CDR3 loop: CSALRQSGNEKLFF. The CDR3 region has the DNA TGCAGCGCCCTTCGACAGTCGGGTAATGAAAAACTGTTTTTT. Complete variable domain (other parts from reference TRBV29-1 and TRBJ1-4): SAVISQKPSRDICQRGTSLTIQCQVDSQVTMMFWYRQQPGQSLTLIATANQGSEATYESGFVIDKFPISRPNLTFSTLTVSNMSPEDSSIYLCSALRQSGNEKLFFGSGTQLSVL.